The 4 T cell receptor beta chains listed next were all sequenced from one sample in a study of blood T cell repertoires in COVID-19. Sequenced by immunoSEQ multiplex PCR; TCRdb stores in-frame clones only, minus some. Seen here are fewer than 250,000 clones, approximately 90% observed once, and the top ten hold 0.75% to 1%. Sequences were obtained from peripheral blood. The receptors come from a man between 60 and 75 years old with COVID-19, enrolled during active disease.

V and J are TRBV19 and TRBJ1-6; D is possibly TRBD1 (6 bases). Deletions cut 5 bases from V and 13 bases from J, with 18 bases between. The CDR3 runs to 14 residues. Germline lookup yields CDR1 LNHDA and CDR2 SQIVND (reference sequence). CDR3 region: CASSSSGAPDPLHF. The CDR3 DNA sequence: TGTGCCAGTAGTTCGTCAGGGGCCCCCGATCCCCTCCACTTT. Full variable domain (rest looked up from reference TRBV19 and TRBJ1-6): DGGITQSPKYLFRKEGQNVTLSCEQNLNHDAMYWYRQDPGQGLRLIYYSQIVNDFQKGDIAEGYSVSREKKESFPLTVTSAQKNPTAFYLCASSSSGAPDPLHFGNGTRLTVT.

V is TRBV6-5 and J is TRBJ1-1; D is possibly TRBD1 (6 bases). Per germline, CDR1 MNHEY and CDR2 SVGAGI. This CDR3 spans 15 amino acids. Trimming cost V 7 bases and J 0 bases, with 15 bases left between them. Written as DNA, the CDR3 is TGTGCCAGCACTCGCGCCAGGGGCTTGAACACTGAAGCTTTCTTT. Its protein is CASTRARGLNTEAFF.

CDR3 nucleotide sequence: TGTGCCAGCAGTTCACCCCAGGGTAAGCAGCCCCAGCATTTT. It codes for CASSSPQGKQPQHF. The chain is built from TRBV28 and TRBJ1-5; D possibly corresponds to TRBD1 (5 bases). The CDR3 consists of 14 residues. CDR1 is MDHEN, CDR2 SYDVKM, per germline. Trimming took off 4 bases at V and 7 bases at J, with 14 bases between the two ends.

The genes are TRBV7-2 and TRBJ1-1, with 8 bases identical to TRBD1. Germline V gives CDR1 SGHTA, CDR2 FQGNSA. The V gene end was trimmed by 7 bases and the J gene end by 4 bases; junction bases not matched to a gene: 5. The CDR3 consists of 13 residues. The CDR3 here is CASKNRGGTEAFF. Written as DNA, the CDR3 is TGTGCCAGCAAAAACAGGGGGGGCACTGAAGCTTTCTTT.